This T cell receptor beta chain comes out of a study of shared clonotypes between healthy human individuals. Adult donors, all healthy and HIV-negative, had no recent acute infections or vaccinations. Only Caucasian adults living in Nashville, Tennessee served as donors. Naive CD45RA+ and memory CD45RA-negative subsets were split from CD4+ cells. Method: immunoSEQ multiplex PCR; TCRdb's copy keeps in-frame clones and lacks some. The table records some 360,000 clones, around 79% of them present only once. CDR3 length equals 12 residues. Germline loops: CDR1 SGHRS, CDR2 YFSETQ. Trimming left V 1 base short and J 4 bases short, with 6 bases between. This clone was found a few times. Its antigen is not known. Other DNA sequences in this specimen translate into the identical CDR3. Study-level points and caveats: A reduction in generation probabilities was seen for non-shared clonotypes relative to those shared by all four donors.

This chain joins TRBV5-1 and TRBJ2-7, with D hard to call. The sequence was collected from a man younger than 45 in good health. Sequencing was carried out using memory CD4+ T cells sorted from blood. Subset specified: CD45RA-negative fraction. The CDR3 DNA reads as TGCGCCAGCAGCTTGTCTGGGTACGAGCAGTACTTC. Translated: CASSLSGYEQYF.